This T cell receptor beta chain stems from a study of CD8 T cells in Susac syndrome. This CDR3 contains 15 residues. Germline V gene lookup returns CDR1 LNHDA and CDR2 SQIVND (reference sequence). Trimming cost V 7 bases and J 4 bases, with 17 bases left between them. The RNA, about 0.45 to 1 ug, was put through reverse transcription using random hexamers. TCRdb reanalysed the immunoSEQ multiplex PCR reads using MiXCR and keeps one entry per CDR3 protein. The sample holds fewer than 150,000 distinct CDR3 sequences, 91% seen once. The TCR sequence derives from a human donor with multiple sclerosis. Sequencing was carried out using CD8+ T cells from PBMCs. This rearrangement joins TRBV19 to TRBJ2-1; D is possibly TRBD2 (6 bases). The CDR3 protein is CASNFGGSLYNEQFF. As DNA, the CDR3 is TGTGCCAGTAATTTTGGGGGGTCTTTGTACAATGAGCAGTTCTTC.